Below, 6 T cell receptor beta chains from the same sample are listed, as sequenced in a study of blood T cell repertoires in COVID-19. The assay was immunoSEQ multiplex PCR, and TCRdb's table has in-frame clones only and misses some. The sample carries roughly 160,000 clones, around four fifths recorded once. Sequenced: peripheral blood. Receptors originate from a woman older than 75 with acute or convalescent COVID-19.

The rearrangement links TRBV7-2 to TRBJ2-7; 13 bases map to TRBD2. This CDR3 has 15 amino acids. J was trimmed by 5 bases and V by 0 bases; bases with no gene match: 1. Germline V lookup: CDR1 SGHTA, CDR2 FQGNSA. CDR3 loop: CASSLALAGGDEQYF. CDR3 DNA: TGTGCCAGCAGCTTAGCACTAGCGGGAGGGGACGAGCAGTACTTC.

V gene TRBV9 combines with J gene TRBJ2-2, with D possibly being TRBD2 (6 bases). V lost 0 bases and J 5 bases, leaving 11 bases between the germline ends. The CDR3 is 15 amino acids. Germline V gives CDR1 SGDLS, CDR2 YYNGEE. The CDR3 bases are TGTGCCAGCAGCGTAGAAGGGACTGTTACCGGGGAGCTGTTTTTT. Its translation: CASSVEGTVTGELFF.

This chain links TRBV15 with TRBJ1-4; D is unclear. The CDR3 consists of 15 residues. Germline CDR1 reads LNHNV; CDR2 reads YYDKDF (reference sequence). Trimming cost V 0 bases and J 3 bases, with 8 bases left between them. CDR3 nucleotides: TGTGCCACCAGCAGAGATCAGGTGGCTAATGAAAAACTGTTTTTT. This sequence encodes CATSRDQVANEKLFF.

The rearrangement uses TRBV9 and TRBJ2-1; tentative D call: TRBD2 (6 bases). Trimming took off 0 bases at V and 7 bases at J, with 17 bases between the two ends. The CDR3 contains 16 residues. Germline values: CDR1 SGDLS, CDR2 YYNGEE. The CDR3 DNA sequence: TGTGCCAGCAGCGTAGCTAACGGGAGAGGTAATAATGAGCAGTTCTTC. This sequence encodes CASSVANGRGNNEQFF.

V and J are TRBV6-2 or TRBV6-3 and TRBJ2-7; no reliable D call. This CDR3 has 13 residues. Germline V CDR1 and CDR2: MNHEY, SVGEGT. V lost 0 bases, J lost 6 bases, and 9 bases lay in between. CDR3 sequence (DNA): TGTGCCAGCAGTTACTCCGCCGGGTTCGAGCAGTACTTC. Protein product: CASSYSAGFEQYF.

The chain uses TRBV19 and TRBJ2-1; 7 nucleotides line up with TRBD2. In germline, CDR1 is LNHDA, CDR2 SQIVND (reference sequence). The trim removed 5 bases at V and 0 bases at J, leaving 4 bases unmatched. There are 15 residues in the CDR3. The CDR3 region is CASSASSGSYNEQFF. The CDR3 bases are TGTGCCAGTAGTGCCTCTAGCGGCTCCTACAATGAGCAGTTCTTC.